This T cell receptor (beta chain) was sequenced during a study of CD8+ T cells in alopecia areata. Regarding the study as a whole: The study found that many expanded lesional clones persisted in scalp and blood during tofacitinib.

RNA extraction was followed by reverse transcription into cDNA, which acted as the sequencing template. Sequenced by immunoSEQ multiplex PCR; TCRdb stores in-frame clones only, minus some. Among 200,000 or so clones listed, 58% were seen once. Treatment described: oral pan-JAK inhibitor, 5-10 mg twice daily. This clone was detected a few times. As yet, its antigen is unknown. The CDR3 covers 14 residues. V was pared by 3 bases and J by 5 bases, with 5 bases of the junction left unmatched. CDR1 and CDR2 from the germline V gene are SGHAT and FQDESV (reference sequence). The receptor was isolated from a human donor with alopecia areata. The sequenced sample was CD4+ T cells sorted from blood, obtained at week 24, from a patient treated with tofacitinib. The V and J genes are TRBV11-1 and TRBJ2-7; the match to TRBD1 covers 9 bases. This chain's CDR3 is CASSFRDRDHEQYF. The CDR3 DNA reads TGTGCCAGCAGCTTCCGGGACAGGGACCACGAGCAGTACTTC.